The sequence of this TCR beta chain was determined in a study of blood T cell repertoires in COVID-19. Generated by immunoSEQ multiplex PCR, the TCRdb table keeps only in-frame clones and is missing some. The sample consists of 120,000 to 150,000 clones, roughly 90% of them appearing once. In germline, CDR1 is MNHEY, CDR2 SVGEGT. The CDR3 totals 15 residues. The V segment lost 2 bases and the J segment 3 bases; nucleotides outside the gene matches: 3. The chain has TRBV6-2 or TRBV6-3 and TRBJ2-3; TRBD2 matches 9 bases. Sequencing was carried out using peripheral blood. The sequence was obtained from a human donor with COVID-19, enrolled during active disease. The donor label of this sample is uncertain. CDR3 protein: CASSYAGGLTDTQYF. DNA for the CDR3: TGTGCCAGCAGTTACGCGGGGGGGCTAACAGATACGCAGTATTTT.